These 21 T cell receptor beta chains were sequenced from one sample in a study of shared clonotypes between healthy human individuals. Naive CD8 isolation took CD45RO-negative cells positively selected for CCR7 and excluded terminally differentiated effector memory CD45RA+ cells. Sequencing was performed with immunoSEQ multiplex PCR; in TCRdb, only in-frame clones are kept and a portion is missing. This sample has about 2 million clones; roughly 94% occur once, and the top ten carry more than 0.95%. Sequencing was performed on naive CD8+ T cells sorted from blood. The receptors derive from a man in his late teens or twenties in good health.

The gene calls are TRBV6-6 and TRBJ2-5, with D perhaps TRBD2 (6 bases). V dropped 5 bases and J dropped 2 bases, with 9 bases sitting between them. The CDR3 has 13 amino acids. The germline V gene encodes CDR1 MNHNY and CDR2 SVGAGI (reference sequence). CDR3 DNA sequence: TGTGCCAGCAGTGGGACTCTACAAGAGACCCAGTACTTC. It specifies CASSGTLQETQYF.

The chain has TRBV29-1 and TRBJ2-7; either TRBD1 or TRBD2 may supply D (5 bases each). V was clipped by 1 base and J by 3 bases, with 22 bases between them. This CDR3 contains 17 residues. In germline, CDR1 is SQVTM, CDR2 ANQGSEA. Written as DNA, the CDR3 is TGCAGCGTTGAAGGGGGCGAGTGGGAAGCGGCGGGCTACGAGCAGTACTTC. It translates to CSVEGGEWEAAGYEQYF.

V is TRBV28 and J is TRBJ1-6; 8 bases fit TRBD1. V lost 5 bases to trimming and J lost 11 bases; unmatched junction nucleotides: 8. Germline CDR1 and CDR2: MDHEN and SYDVKM. The CDR3 is made up of 14 amino acids. As DNA, the CDR3 is TGTGCCAGCAGTCCGGACAGGGTACTTGCACCCCTCCACTTT. Amino acids: CASSPDRVLAPLHF.

This clone was counted once. The genes are TRBV5-6 and TRBJ2-1; 9 bases agree with TRBD2. The CDR3 is 15 residues long. V shed 9 bases, J shed 6 bases, and the junction held 13 bases outside the gene matches. Germline V gene data show CDR1 as SGHDT and CDR2 as YYEEEE. The DNA for the CDR3 is TGTGCCACCGATTTTGGCAGCGGGAGGCCCAATGAGCAGTTCTTC. The encoded protein is CATDFGSGRPNEQFF. Based on the CDR3 plus reference TRBV5-6 and TRBJ2-1, the full variable domain is DAGVTQSPTHLIKTRGQQVTLRCSPKSGHDTVSWYQQALGQGPQFIFQYYEEEERQRGNFPDRFSGHQFPNYSSELNVNALLLGDSALYLCATDFGSGRPNEQFFGPGTRLTVL.

Comments on this clone: The same CDR3 is also encoded by other DNA sequences in this sample. V gene TRBV27 combines with J gene TRBJ2-2; the D is unclear. Looked up from germline, CDR1 is MNHEY and CDR2 is SMNVEV (reference sequence). Trimming shortened V by 5 bases and J by 4 bases, and 11 bases separated the two germline ends. The CDR3 is 14 amino acids. The CDR3 loop is CASSLGLGTGELFF. The CDR3 DNA follows: TGTGCCAGCAGTCTGGGTTTGGGCACCGGGGAGCTGTTTTTT.

The chain combines TRBV27 with TRBJ2-1, with D perhaps TRBD2 (6 bases). Germline CDR1 reads MNHEY; CDR2 reads SMNVEV (reference sequence). CDR3 length: 16 residues. With 7 bases removed from V and 5 bases from J, the gap between germline ends came to 21 bases. In DNA form, the CDR3 reads TGTGCCAGCACACTACTAGGAGCGGGCGCTAACAATGAGCAGTTCTTC. It specifies CASTLLGAGANNEQFF.

The J gene is TRBJ2-5, the V gene TRBV9, with D maybe TRBD1 (5 bases). This CDR3 is built from 15 residues. The germline V gene has CDR1 SGDLS and CDR2 YYNGEE. The ends were cut back, 0 bases at V and 4 bases at J, with 13 bases in the middle. The CDR3 here is CASSVVPGQLETQYF. The CDR3 coding sequence is TGTGCCAGCAGCGTAGTGCCAGGGCAGTTAGAGACCCAGTACTTC.

V usage is TRBV25-1 and J usage is TRBJ2-5; D uncertain. CDR3 size: 14 residues. Germline V CDR1 and CDR2: MGHDK, SYGVNS. V dropped 2 bases and J dropped 4 bases, with 11 bases sitting between them. CDR3 in DNA: TGTGCCAGCAGTGAACAGGCTGAGCGAGAGACCCAGTACTTC. Its protein is CASSEQAERETQYF.

V is TRBV11-2 and J is TRBJ2-1; either TRBD1 or TRBD2 may fit D (5 bases each). V shed 1 base and J shed 15 bases, with 16 bases lying between them. Germline CDR1 reads SGHAT; CDR2 reads FQNNGV. This CDR3 comprises 13 residues. As DNA, the CDR3 is TGTGCCAGCAGCTTAGGGGCCGGGACCACTTCGTTCTTC. It codes for CASSLGAGTTSFF.

This clone was detected only once. This sequence joins TRBV7-6 and TRBJ2-7; D gene unclear. Trimming stripped 2 bases from V and 1 base from J, with 9 bases between. Germline V CDR1 and CDR2: SGHVS, FNYEAQ. CDR3 size: 14 residues. The CDR3 DNA is TGTGCCAGCAGCTTATTCGCTGATTCCTACGAGCAGTACTTC. Protein sequence: CASSLFADSYEQYF.

The chain combines TRBV7-3 with TRBJ1-1; D call uncertain. Per germline, CDR1 SGHTA and CDR2 FQGTGA. This CDR3 has 13 residues. Trimming removed 2 bases from V and 7 bases from J, with 11 bases in between. This chain's CDR3 is CASSLEGGNEAFF. As DNA, the CDR3 is TGTGCCAGCAGCTTAGAAGGTGGGAATGAAGCTTTCTTT.

The rearrangement uses TRBV7-2 and TRBJ1-1; D is undetermined. CDR1 SGHTA and CDR2 FQGNSA come from the germline V gene. V dropped 5 bases and J dropped 5 bases, with 12 bases sitting between them. The CDR3 runs to 13 residues. CDR3 sequence: CASSAELATEAFF. CDR3 in DNA: TGTGCCAGCAGCGCCGAACTGGCTACTGAAGCTTTCTTT.

The V and J genes are TRBV28 and TRBJ2-1, with a tentative D call TRBD1 (5 bases). CDR3 length: 14 amino acids. Germline V gene sequence: CDR1 MDHEN, CDR2 SYDVKM. The V end was cut by 6 bases, the J end by 0 bases, with 9 bases between. CDR3 nucleotides: TGTGCCAGCAGCAGGGTGGGCTCCTACAATGAGCAGTTCTTC. It yields the protein CASSRVGSYNEQFF.

The chain has TRBV27 and TRBJ1-4; D is perhaps TRBD1 (6 bases). Germline CDR1 reads MNHEY; CDR2 reads SMNVEV (reference sequence). The CDR3 has 13 residues. Trimming stripped 6 bases from V and 11 bases from J, with 16 bases between. The CDR3 DNA reads TGTGCCAGCAGATTGGGGGCGGAGGAGAAACTGTTTTTT. Translation gives CASRLGAEEKLFF.

This chain connects TRBV5-5 to TRBJ1-4, with TRBD1 as a possible D gene (5 bases). The CDR3 loop spans 15 amino acids. CDR1 is SGHKS and CDR2 is YYEKEE in the germline V gene (reference sequence). Deletions cut 1 base from V and 6 bases from J, with 13 bases between. CDR3 in DNA: TGTGCCAGCAGCTTGTACCTCGGCAGGGATGAAAAACTGTTTTTT. Translation: CASSLYLGRDEKLFF. Full variable domain (missing parts from reference TRBV5-5 and TRBJ1-4): DAGVTQSPTHLIKTRGQQVTLRCSPISGHKSVSWYQQVLGQGPQFIFQYYEKEERGRGNFPDRFSARQFPNYSSELNVNALLLGDSALYLCASSLYLGRDEKLFFGSGTQLSVL.

This chain joins TRBV28 and TRBJ1-5; D gene unclear. The CDR3 consists of 16 residues. The V gene lost 1 base and the J gene lost 0 bases, with 10 bases spanning the gap. The germline V gene has CDR1 MDHEN and CDR2 SYDVKM. The CDR3: CASSLLSGFSNQPQHF. The CDR3 DNA reads TGTGCCAGCAGTTTATTATCGGGTTTTAGCAATCAGCCCCAGCATTTT.

The chain is built from TRBV27 and TRBJ2-1; 7 bases are shared with TRBD1. CDR1 MNHEY and CDR2 SMNVEV come from the germline V gene (reference sequence). The ends lost 2 bases at V and 10 bases at J; junction bases unmatched: 11. This CDR3 spans 15 amino acids. In DNA form, the CDR3 reads TGTGCCAGCAGTTTAGGGACAGCCCCCCTGTTCGAGCAGTTCTTC. Translated: CASSLGTAPLFEQFF.

The chain is built from TRBV4-1 and TRBJ2-1; D is possibly TRBD2 (5 bases). With 0 bases removed from V and 8 bases from J, the gap between germline ends came to 14 bases. The CDR3 is made up of 15 amino acids. Germline V CDR1 and CDR2: MGHRA, YSYEKL. The CDR3, as DNA: TGCGCCAGCAGCCAAGAGGAAAGGGCCGGGGATGAGCAGTTCTTC. Its translation is CASSQEERAGDEQFF.

J is TRBJ2-7 and V is TRBV11-2; 11 nucleotides agree with TRBD2. Germline CDR1 SGHAT, CDR2 FQNNGV. The V and J ends lost 5 bases and 3 bases, in that order; junction bases with no gene match: 9. The CDR3 totals 16 residues. The CDR3 nucleotides read TGTGCCAGCAGCGGCGCTAGCGGGGGGCCACTCTACGAGCAGTACTTC. This codes for CASSGASGGPLYEQYF.

Of note for this clone: At the DNA level, this CDR3 is encoded by other sequences in the same sample as well. V usage is TRBV6-5 and J usage is TRBJ1-5; TRBD1 matches 9 bases. The V and J ends lost 6 bases and 6 bases, in that order; junction bases with no gene match: 6. Germline CDR1 and CDR2: MNHEY and SVGAGI. The CDR3 is 14 residues long. The CDR3 nucleotides read TGTGCCAGCAGCCCCGGGACAGGGCTTCAGCCCCAGCATTTT. It yields the protein CASSPGTGLQPQHF.

The V call is TRBV6-6, the J call TRBJ2-7, with 8 bases that match TRBD1. V lost 5 bases, J lost 5 bases, and 8 bases stayed unmatched. From germline, CDR1 is MNHNY and CDR2 SVGAGI (reference sequence). The length of the CDR3 is 14 residues. Here the CDR3 reads CASSQYRDRNEQYF. The CDR3 DNA reads as TGTGCCAGCAGTCAATACCGGGACAGGAACGAGCAGTACTTC.